Below, 2 T cell receptor beta chains from the same sample are listed, as sequenced in a study of B cell selection in AIRE deficiency. The regulatory T cell sort gate was CD4+CD25hiCD127low/negative. Sequenced by immunoSEQ multiplex PCR; TCRdb stores in-frame clones only, minus some. This sample has 4,000 to 6,500 clones, with 70% to 90% found just once. Sequencing was performed on Tregs sorted from PBMCs. All receptors derive from a human donor with AIRE deficiency.

This clone was seen more than once but under ten times. This chain joins TRBV19 and TRBJ1-6; the D is unclear. CDR1 is LNHDA and CDR2 is SQIVND in the germline V gene (reference sequence). V was pared by 5 bases and J by 7 bases, with 9 bases between. The CDR3 runs 13 residues. As DNA, the CDR3 is TGTGCCAGTAGTCGCGTCTCGAATTCACCCCTCCACTTT. It translates to CASSRVSNSPLHF.

This chain uses TRBV2 with TRBJ2-7; D gene unclear. CDR1 and CDR2 from the germline V gene are SNHLY and FYNNEI. V was pared by 4 bases and J by 4 bases, with 2 bases between. The CDR3 consists of 10 residues. The CDR3 region has the DNA TGTGCCAGCAGTGTTTACGAGCAGTACTTC. It is translated as CASSVYEQYF.